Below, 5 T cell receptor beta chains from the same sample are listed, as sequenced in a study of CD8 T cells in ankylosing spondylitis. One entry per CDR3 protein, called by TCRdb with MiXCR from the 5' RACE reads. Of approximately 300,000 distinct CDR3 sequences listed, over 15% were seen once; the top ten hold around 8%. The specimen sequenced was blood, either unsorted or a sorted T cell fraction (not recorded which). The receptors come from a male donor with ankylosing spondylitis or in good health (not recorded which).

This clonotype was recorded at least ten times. DNA for the CDR3: TGCAGTGCTAGGCGGGGGAGGCTGGACGGCTACACCTTC. Amino acids: CSARRGRLDGYTF. The chain has TRBV20-1 and TRBJ1-2, with D perhaps matching TRBD1 (5 bases). This CDR3 contains 13 residues. V lost 3 bases, J lost 8 bases, and 16 bases lay in between. In germline, CDR1 is DFQATT, CDR2 SNEGSKA (reference sequence).

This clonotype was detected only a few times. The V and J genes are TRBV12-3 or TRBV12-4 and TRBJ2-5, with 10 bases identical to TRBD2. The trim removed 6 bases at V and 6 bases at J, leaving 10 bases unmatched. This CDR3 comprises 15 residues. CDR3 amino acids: CASSPGLAEGKTQYF. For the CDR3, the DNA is TGTGCCAGCAGCCCCGGACTAGCGGAGGGGAAGACCCAGTACTTC.

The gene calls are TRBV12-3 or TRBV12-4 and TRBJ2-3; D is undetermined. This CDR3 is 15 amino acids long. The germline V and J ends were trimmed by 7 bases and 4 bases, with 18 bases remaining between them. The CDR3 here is CASTKRSGPADTQYF. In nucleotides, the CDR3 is TGTGCCAGCACCAAACGGTCGGGCCCCGCAGATACGCAGTATTTT.

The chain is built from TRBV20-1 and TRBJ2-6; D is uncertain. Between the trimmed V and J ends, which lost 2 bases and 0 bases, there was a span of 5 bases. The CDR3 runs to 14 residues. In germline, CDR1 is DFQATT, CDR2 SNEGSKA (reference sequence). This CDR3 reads CSARTSSGANVLTF. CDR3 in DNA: TGCAGTGCTAGAACCTCCTCTGGGGCCAACGTCCTGACTTTC.

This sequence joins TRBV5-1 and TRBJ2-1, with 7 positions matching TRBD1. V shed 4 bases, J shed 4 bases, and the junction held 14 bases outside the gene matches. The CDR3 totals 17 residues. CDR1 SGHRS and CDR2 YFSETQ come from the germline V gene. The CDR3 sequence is CASSKRPTGSGYNEQFF. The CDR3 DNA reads TGCGCCAGCAGCAAACGACCGACAGGGTCGGGGTACAATGAGCAGTTCTTC.